Below are 30 T cell receptor beta chains sequenced from a single sample in a study of a mutant IDH1 vaccine in newly diagnosed glioma (dated by TCRdb to about 2021). The protocol used for the library was the immunoSEQ multiplex PCR assay. This is the immuneACCESS table as TCRdb keeps it, with only in-frame sequences that have V and J called. A part of the clones is gone; compared with another copy, unresolved V genes explain less than half, and the rest is unexplained. The sample table lists 60,000 to 100,000 clones, more than 70% of them with a count of one. The top ten hold approximately 0.8% of the sample. The sample's time point label, decoded: week 23, last vaccination. Each vaccine dose, consisting of 300 ug of a 20-mer mutant IDH1 peptide in Montanide, was administered subcutaneously with topical imiquimod. Antigen specificity for these receptors is unknown. Sequenced here: PBMCs, sampled from a glioma patient whose treatment included an IDH1 peptide vaccine. All receptors derive from a woman between 50 and 59 years old with glioma.

The rearrangement joins TRBV7-9 to TRBJ1-1; D unclear. From germline, CDR1 is SEHNR and CDR2 FQNEAQ (reference sequence). The V end was cut by 5 bases, the J end by 5 bases, with 9 bases between. This CDR3 contains 12 residues. CDR3 in amino acids: CASSRVVTEAFF. The CDR3 DNA reads TGTGCCAGCAGCAGAGTAGTTACTGAAGCTTTCTTT.

V is TRBV28 and J is TRBJ1-5; 8 bases map to TRBD1. There are 20 residues in the CDR3. The ends lost 3 bases at V and 5 bases at J; junction bases unmatched: 21. Germline V lookup: CDR1 MDHEN, CDR2 SYDVKM. In DNA, the CDR3 is TGTGCCAGCAGTTTGGGTGTTCGAGGAGGACAGGGAACTCTGGATCAGCCCCAGCATTTT. Translating gives CASSLGVRGGQGTLDQPQHF.

The V gene is TRBV28, the J gene TRBJ2-7, with a weak D call TRBD2 (6 bases). Germline V gene sequence: CDR1 MDHEN, CDR2 SYDVKM. Trimming took 7 bases from V and 2 from J, leaving 18 bases between them. CDR3 size: 15 residues. CDR3 nucleotides: TGTGCCAGCACCAGTCGGGGGTTGGGCCCCTACGAGCAGTACTTC. Protein product: CASTSRGLGPYEQYF.

The rearrangement uses TRBV13 and TRBJ2-4; maybe TRBD2 (5 bases). The CDR3 covers 14 residues. V lost 3 bases to trimming and J lost 0 bases, with 6 bases between them. Germline values: CDR1 PRHDT, CDR2 FYEKMQ (reference sequence). CDR3: CASSFGLAKNIQYF. The CDR3 DNA reads TGTGCCAGCAGCTTTGGACTAGCCAAAAACATTCAGTACTTC.

In DNA, the CDR3 is TGTGCCAGCAGTGACGCAGGGAGGATCAGCACAGATACGCAGTATTTT. Translation: CASSDAGRISTDTQYF. This rearrangement joins TRBV6-1 to TRBJ2-3, with a tentative D call TRBD2 (6 bases). Trimming took off 3 bases at V and 0 bases at J, with 13 bases between the two ends. The germline CDR1 and CDR2 sequences are MNHNS and SASEGT. The CDR3 covers 16 residues.

The V gene is TRBV27, the J gene TRBJ1-6; D is unresolved. Germline loops: CDR1 MNHEY, CDR2 SMNVEV (reference sequence). V was cut by 0 bases and J by 8 bases, with 14 bases left in between. This CDR3 spans 16 amino acids. This CDR3 reads CASSLSSGRPHSPLHF. The DNA of the CDR3 is TGTGCCAGCAGTTTATCGTCGGGGAGGCCCCATTCACCCCTCCACTTT.

V gene TRBV18 combines with J gene TRBJ2-5; TRBD2 is a possible D gene (5 bases). Looked up from germline, CDR1 is KGHSH and CDR2 is LQKENI. V was shortened by 0 bases and J by 5 bases, with 10 bases between the two germline ends. CDR3 length equals 14 residues. The CDR3 sequence: CASSPPVRRETQYF. As DNA, the CDR3 is TGTGCCAGCTCACCACCGGTTCGGAGGGAGACCCAGTACTTC.

Regarding this clone: Sequence at one end of the junction differs from germline and may be a read error. This CDR3 reads CASSLGTSGSGETQYF. CDR3 coding DNA: TGTGCTAGCAGCTTAGGGACTAGCGGGAGTGGAGAGACCCAGTACTTC. The gene calls are TRBV7-7 and TRBJ2-5; TRBD2 matches 14 bases. The CDR3 loop spans 16 amino acids. The V gene's germline CDR1 is SSHAT and CDR2 FNYEAQ (reference sequence).

This clone was picked up a small number of times. The chain combines TRBV7-9 with TRBJ1-1; D unclear. The germline gives CDR1 SEHNR, CDR2 FQNEAQ (reference sequence). The CDR3 covers 11 residues. Trimming took 5 bases from V and 9 from J, leaving 10 bases between them. The CDR3 region has the DNA TGTGCCAGCAGCGAACAGCGGAAAGCTTTCTTT. This gives the protein CASSEQRKAFF.

The chain uses TRBV18 and TRBJ1-5; weak D call: TRBD1 (6 bases). The CDR3 sequence is 14 residues long. Germline V gives CDR1 KGHSH, CDR2 LQKENI. V dropped 8 bases and J dropped 1 base, with 12 bases sitting between them. The CDR3 loop is CASTPGQSNQPQHF. In nucleotides, the CDR3 is TGTGCCAGCACGCCTGGACAGAGCAATCAGCCCCAGCATTTT.

The chain carries TRBV6-5 and TRBJ2-1, with TRBD2 matching 7 bases. V dropped 5 bases and J dropped 0; count of bases not matched to a gene: 4. Germline V lookup: CDR1 MNHEY, CDR2 SVGAGI. The CDR3 contains 15 residues. The CDR3 DNA reads as TGTGCCAGCAGTCAACTAGCGAGCTCCTACAATGAGCAGTTCTTC. Its protein is CASSQLASSYNEQFF.

The chain carries TRBV6-5 and TRBJ2-7; D is tentatively TRBD1 or TRBD2 (5 bases each). This CDR3 comprises 14 residues. V lost 7 bases to trimming and J lost 4 bases, with 17 bases between them. The germline gives CDR1 MNHEY, CDR2 SVGAGI. CDR3 sequence (DNA): TGTGCCAGCAAAGGGACCCTAGCACCGTACGAGCAGTACTTC. Its translation is CASKGTLAPYEQYF.

The rearrangement uses TRBV2 and TRBJ2-1, with 9 bases matching TRBD2. The CDR3 loop spans 16 amino acids. Germline assignment: CDR1 SNHLY and CDR2 FYNNEI. With 7 bases clipped from V and 4 bases from J, the junction kept 11 bases outside the gene matches. CDR3 in DNA: TGTGCCAGCACCCCATGGCTAGCGGGATTTTACAATGAGCAGTTCTTC. Protein product: CASTPWLAGFYNEQFF.

V is TRBV5-6 and J is TRBJ2-7, with D unresolved. Per the germline V gene, CDR1 is SGHDT and CDR2 is YYEEEE. The germline V and J ends were trimmed by 3 bases and 3 bases, with 7 bases remaining between them. The CDR3 is made up of 12 amino acids. CDR3 residues: CASSSQFYEQYF. In nucleotides, the CDR3 is TGTGCCAGCAGCTCACAATTCTACGAGCAGTACTTC.

J is TRBJ1-2 and V is TRBV27; D unresolved. The CDR3 contains 15 residues. Trimming took 2 bases from V and 4 from J, leaving 14 bases between them. Germline CDR1 and CDR2: MNHEY and SMNVEV (reference sequence). CDR3 residues: CASSLGIREGYGYTF. The DNA for the CDR3 is TGTGCCAGCAGTTTAGGTATCCGGGAGGGCTATGGCTACACCTTC.

This clone has only a few counts. J is TRBJ2-1 and V is TRBV2, with TRBD2 identical over 14 bases. CDR3 length: 15 amino acids. From germline, CDR1 is SNHLY and CDR2 FYNNEI. Unmatched junction bases numbered 6, after V lost 6 bases and J lost 8 bases. Written as DNA, the CDR3 is TGTGCCAGCAGGGTGGGACTAGCGGGAGTGGATGAGCAGTTCTTC. This translates into CASRVGLAGVDEQFF.

The rearrangement joins TRBV15 to TRBJ2-7; 13 nucleotides align to TRBD2. The germline V gene has CDR1 LNHNV and CDR2 YYDKDF (reference sequence). This CDR3 is 15 amino acids long. The ends lost 4 bases at V and 4 bases at J; junction bases unmatched: 4. The CDR3 sequence is CATSTGLAGVYEQYF. CDR3 in DNA: TGTGCCACCAGCACCGGACTAGCGGGAGTGTACGAGCAGTACTTC.

The chain is built from TRBV9 and TRBJ2-7; the D gene is possibly TRBD2 (6 bases). CDR3 size: 15 residues. V lost 4 bases and J 7 bases, leaving 21 bases between the germline ends. CDR1 and CDR2 (germline): SGDLS, YYNGEE. CDR3 sequence reads: CASSPRAGPLSEQYF. Written as DNA, the CDR3 is TGTGCCAGCAGCCCACGCGCGGGACCGCTATCAGAGCAGTACTTC.

CDR3 sequence (DNA): TGTGCCAGCAGTTACTCGAATAGCCAAGAGACCCAGTACTTC. Encoded protein: CASSYSNSQETQYF. The chain has TRBV6-5 and TRBJ2-5; no firm D call. Germline V CDR1 and CDR2: MNHEY, SVGAGI. This CDR3 has 14 residues. V lost 0 bases and J lost 1, with 6 bases in between.

This clone was seen just once. The gene calls are TRBV7-9 and TRBJ2-2; D may be TRBD2 (5 bases). The CDR3 runs to 16 residues. V dropped 5 bases and J dropped 8 bases, with 21 bases sitting between them. CDR1 and CDR2 from the germline V gene are SEHNR and FQNEAQ (reference sequence). The CDR3 is CASSARGLARRGELFF. In DNA form, the CDR3 reads TGTGCCAGCAGCGCCCGGGGATTAGCGCGCAGGGGGGAGCTGTTTTTT.

V and J are TRBV7-8 and TRBJ1-2; unclear D gene. Deletions cut 5 bases from V and 0 bases from J, with 16 bases between. CDR1 is SGHVS and CDR2 is FQNEAQ in the germline V gene. CDR3 length: 16 amino acids. For the CDR3, the DNA is TGTGCCAGCAGCCCAGAGTGGAAGGGATCTAACTATGGCTACACCTTC. Its protein product is CASSPEWKGSNYGYTF.

The V and J genes are TRBV10-3 and TRBJ2-1, with 15 bases fitting TRBD2. Germline trimming cut 0 bases from V and 7 bases from J; bases unmatched to any gene: 7. The CDR3 runs 18 residues. Germline V gene sequence: CDR1 ENHRY, CDR2 SYGVKD. For the CDR3, the DNA is TGTGCCATCAGTGAGTCTCTTGGACTAGCGGGAGGGAGGAATGAGCAGTTCTTC. Translating gives CAISESLGLAGGRNEQFF.

This clone was seen only once. The gene calls are TRBV4-1 and TRBJ1-2; 10 bases agree with TRBD1. The length of the CDR3 is 16 residues. Germline CDR1 and CDR2: MGHRA and YSYEKL. Unmatched junction bases numbered 15, after V lost 8 bases and J lost 6 bases. The CDR3 protein is CASGSPGQGSKHGYTF. CDR3 coding DNA: TGCGCCAGCGGCTCACCGGGACAGGGGTCTAAGCATGGCTACACCTTC.

The chain couples TRBV25-1 to TRBJ1-1; D is unresolved. The V gene's germline CDR1 is MGHDK and CDR2 SYGVNS. The CDR3 spans 14 residues. Trimming removed 6 bases from V and 0 bases from J, with 11 bases in between. The CDR3 sequence: CASRAPGVNTEAFF. CDR3 sequence (DNA): TGTGCCAGCAGGGCCCCAGGCGTGAACACTGAAGCTTTCTTT.

The sample holds one count of this clone. The chain couples TRBV7-9 to TRBJ1-2, with a weak D call TRBD1 (5 bases). Germline V gene lookup returns CDR1 SEHNR and CDR2 FQNEAQ (reference sequence). Trimming pared 7 bases from V and 2 bases from J, leaving 20 bases between. The CDR3 length is 16 residues. CDR3 in DNA: TGTGCCAGCACCCTTACGGGACTCCCAAGAAACTATGGCTACACCTTC. This codes for CASTLTGLPRNYGYTF.

V is TRBV11-2 and J is TRBJ2-7, with D perhaps matching TRBD1 (6 bases). This CDR3 spans 15 amino acids. Germline-derived CDR1 and CDR2 are SGHAT and FQNNGV. Trimming took 2 bases from V and 2 from J, leaving 13 bases between them. The CDR3 is CASSLSPDSTYEQYF. CDR3 bases: TGTGCCAGCAGCTTATCACCGGACAGCACCTACGAGCAGTACTTC.

The V call is TRBV15, the J call TRBJ1-1; no clear D. Trimming took off 0 bases at V and 6 bases at J, with 8 bases between the two ends. This CDR3 comprises 13 residues. Germline CDR1 and CDR2: LNHNV and YYDKDF (reference sequence). CDR3 protein: CATSRDRRAEAFF. The CDR3 coding sequence is TGTGCCACCAGCAGAGATAGGCGGGCTGAAGCTTTCTTT.

The gene calls are TRBV6-5 and TRBJ1-1; a possible D gene is TRBD1 (6 bases). The CDR3 totals 15 residues. Trimming took off 2 bases at V and 1 base at J, with 11 bases between the two ends. CDR1 is MNHEY, CDR2 SVGAGI, per germline. The CDR3 spells CASSYGGGRNTEAFF. CDR3 coding DNA: TGTGCCAGCAGTTACGGCGGGGGCAGGAACACTGAAGCTTTCTTT.

The chain links TRBV5-1 to TRBJ1-2, with D perhaps matching TRBD1 (5 bases). Trimming took 0 bases from V and 3 from J, leaving 9 bases between them. Germline loops: CDR1 SGHRS, CDR2 YFSETQ. CDR3 length equals 14 residues. The CDR3 sequence: CASSLAGQHYGYTF. The DNA of the CDR3 is TGCGCCAGCAGCTTGGCTGGACAACACTATGGCTACACCTTC.

This clone was detected once. V usage is TRBV2 and J usage is TRBJ2-5; D not certain. V was trimmed by 8 bases and J by 0 bases, leaving 4 bases between them. Germline CDR1 is SNHLY and CDR2 is FYNNEI. The CDR3 is 11 amino acids. The CDR3 nucleotides are TGTGCCAGCCGTTACCAAGAGACCCAGTACTTC. It specifies CASRYQETQYF.